A selection of T cell receptor beta chains follows, all from one sample in a study of blood T cell repertoires in COVID-19. Assay: immunoSEQ multiplex PCR; the TCRdb copy retains only in-frame clones and omits some. The data show about 210,000 clones, with about 76% seen just once and approximately 9% held by the top ten. The specimen sequenced was PBMCs or T cells enriched from blood (not recorded which). The receptors shown here come from a woman in her forties or fifties with acute COVID-19. The conserved cysteine and the conserved F or W are not part of the CDR3 here. Some rows mark clone size as missing; the rest say once, few, many or name a class of expanded clone.

j_gene	abundance	v_gene	CDR3aa
TRBJ2-1	-	TRBV6-4	ASSPQAGADEQF
TRBJ1-4	-	TRBV4-3	ASSQDRQGTNEKLF
TRBJ1-2	-	TRBV6-1	ASSEASGVFYGYT
TRBJ1-5	few	TRBV28	ASTTGTGTVSNQPQH
TRBJ2-3	-	TRBV5-1	ASSFPVAGADTQY
TRBJ1-4	-	TRBV25-1	ASSARTEKLF
TRBJ1-6	-	TRBV4-3	ASSQTDRANSPLH
TRBJ1-6	-	TRBV7-2	ASSLGDYFNSYNSPLH
TRBJ1-4	-	TRBV7-2	ASSLAYAETNEKLF
TRBJ2-7	-	TRBV10-3	AIRNWTGRYEQY
TRBJ1-3	-	TRBV7-2	ASSPSLSSGNTIY
TRBJ2-2	-	TRBV5-1	ASSPNPQGNTGELF
TRBJ2-4	-	TRBV23-1	ASSPNSTGVGNIQY
TRBJ2-7	-	TRBV4-3	ASSQERQGGKQY
TRBJ2-1	-	TRBV11-2	ASSLTRRGGRGNEQF
TRBJ1-5	-	TRBV18	ASSTNSNQPQH
TRBJ2-5	-	TRBV30	ACRWAGGPQETQY
TRBJ1-6	-	TRBV27	ASSLQGHNSPLH
TRBJ1-2	few	TRBV29-1	SVDDTVGYT
TRBJ2-1	-	TRBV5-1	ASSFGGLIYGEQF
TRBJ2-2	-	TRBV3-1/TRBV3-2	ASSPIGTSGINTGELF
TRBJ1-2	-	TRBV30	AWSVSFSSYGYT
TRBJ2-7	-	TRBV18	ASSQETGVGEQY
TRBJ2-1	-	TRBV5-1	ASSYGQGTYNEQF
TRBJ1-3	-	TRBV5-1	ASSLSVSGNTIY
TRBJ1-1	-	TRBV7-6	ASSPSSGGYLNTEAF
TRBJ2-7	-	TRBV14	ASSQDRRDRGLFGYEQY
TRBJ1-4	-	TRBV28	ASSFINSPTNEKLF
TRBJ1-4	once	TRBV6-1	ASSEADYRRLF
TRBJ1-4	-	TRBV7-6	ASSIQATNEKLF
TRBJ1-6	-	TRBV18	ASSPSGSNSPLH
TRBJ1-1	-	TRBV5-1	ASSLQWYNTEAF
TRBJ2-2	-	TRBV14	ASSQRVVTGELF
TRBJ1-1	once	TRBV11-3	ASSLGPRAGNTEAF
TRBJ1-2	-	TRBV28	ASSLSGYGYT
TRBJ1-2	-	TRBV19	ASSMVGQWVGYT
TRBJ2-1	-	TRBV7-2	ASSREGGLSREQF
TRBJ1-2	-	TRBV28	ASSLQGALGYT
TRBJ1-5	once	TRBV28	ASSFPRRINQPQH
TRBJ1-1	few	TRBV7-2	ASSLGGVATEAF
TRBJ2-5	-	TRBV2	ASSARLAGGKETQY
TRBJ1-1	-	TRBV14	ASSRTTGRGTEAF
TRBJ2-5	-	TRBV5-1	ASDTGGAQETQY
TRBJ1-2	-	TRBV10-3	AISDFTGNYGYT
TRBJ2-1	-	TRBV28	ASSGAGTGAYNEQF
TRBJ1-6	-	TRBV11-2	ASSFQGGNNSPLH
TRBJ1-5	-	TRBV3-1/TRBV3-2	ASRNRGSGQPQH
TRBJ2-1	-	TRBV19	ASRINRDNEQF
TRBJ1-4	-	TRBV19	ASSIMTANEKLF
TRBJ2-1	-	TRBV3-1/TRBV3-2	ASSQDLPPSGGAFNNEQF
TRBJ2-3	few	TRBV2	ASSPWLGQDTQY
TRBJ1-5	-	TRBV7-2	ASSLGTGLSNQPQH
TRBJ1-6	-	TRBV29-1	SARAGGGSPLH
TRBJ1-4	-	TRBV28	ASSSPGQRKEKLF
TRBJ2-7	-	TRBV27	ASSFQGLVRHEQY
TRBJ1-1	few	TRBV18	ASSPARIEAF
TRBJ1-4	-	TRBV2	ASSAQGLTEKLF